Below are 15 T cell receptor beta chains sequenced from a single sample in a study of cytomegalovirus exposure and HLA in healthy donors. The PCR contained 60 Vbeta and 13 Jbeta primers. Clones were read by immunoSEQ multiplex PCR, and TCRdb kept only the in-frame ones, dropping some. The sample records 130,000 or so clones, under 70% being singletons. Sequencing was carried out using PBMCs. The receptors come from a woman aged 55-70 years in good health and CMV-seronegative.

This chain uses TRBV5-1 with TRBJ1-2, with D possibly being TRBD1 (5 bases). Germline V gene lookup returns CDR1 SGHRS and CDR2 YFSETQ. This CDR3 has 14 amino acids. V was cut by 3 bases and J by 6 bases, with 15 bases left in between. The DNA of the CDR3 is TGCGCCAGCAGCTCCCTAGGGGAATGGAATGGCTACACCTTC. It yields the protein CASSSLGEWNGYTF.

The count of this clone is one. V and J are TRBV28 and TRBJ2-5, with D possibly matching TRBD1 (5 bases). The germline CDR1 and CDR2 sequences are MDHEN and SYDVKM. The ends were cut back, 4 bases at V and 5 bases at J, with 11 bases in the middle. This CDR3 spans 13 amino acids. This CDR3 is CASSSRGWETQYF. The DNA of the CDR3 is TGTGCCAGCAGTTCTAGGGGCTGGGAGACCCAGTACTTC.

Comment on this clone: The same CDR3 is also encoded by other DNA sequences in this sample. The V gene is TRBV19, the J gene TRBJ1-4; 8 bases line up with TRBD1. The V gene end was trimmed by 2 bases and the J gene end by 7 bases; junction bases not matched to a gene: 3. The CDR3 sequence is 14 residues long. The germline V gene encodes CDR1 LNHDA and CDR2 SQIVND (reference sequence). The CDR3 DNA reads TGTGCCAGTAGTATACAGGGGGCGGGTGAAAAACTGTTTTTT. This translates into CASSIQGAGEKLFF.

Notes on this clone: This CDR3 is also generated by other DNA sequences in the sample. The gene calls are TRBV28 and TRBJ2-7; TRBD1 is a possible D gene (5 bases). This CDR3 spans 12 amino acids. V gave up 6 bases and J gave up 6 bases, with 12 bases separating them. The V gene's germline CDR1 is MDHEN and CDR2 SYDVKM. The CDR3 region has the DNA TGTGCCAGCAGCCGCCATGGGGCCGAGCAGTACTTC. Translation: CASSRHGAEQYF.

The chain links TRBV5-1 to TRBJ2-3, with D unclear. There are 14 residues in the CDR3. CDR1 and CDR2 (germline): SGHRS, YFSETQ. Between the trimmed V and J ends, which lost 0 bases and 7 bases, there was a span of 12 bases. The CDR3 nucleotides are TGCGCCAGCAGCTTGGAGTTAGCCGCCAATACGCAGTATTTT. As protein: CASSLELAANTQYF. The complete variable domain, with remaining parts taken from reference TRBV5-1 and TRBJ2-3, reads KAGVTQTPRYLIKTRGQQVTLSCSPISGHRSVSWYQQTPGQGLQFLFEYFSETQRNKGNFPGRFSGRQFSNSRSEMNVSTLELGDSALYLCASSLELAANTQYFGPGTRLTVL.

V gene TRBV9 combines with J gene TRBJ2-5; 13 nucleotides line up with TRBD2. Per germline, CDR1 SGDLS and CDR2 YYNGEE. The CDR3 is made up of 16 amino acids. Trimming removed 4 bases from V and 6 bases from J; junction bases left unmatched: 9. The CDR3 nucleotides read TGTGCCAGCAGCACAGGACTAGCGGGAGCCGAGCAGACCCAGTACTTC. The encoded protein is CASSTGLAGAEQTQYF.

This clone has more than one count but fewer than ten. The rearrangement links TRBV10-3 to TRBJ2-7; D not certain. Trimming cost V 2 bases and J 3 bases, with 5 bases left between them. CDR1 is ENHRY, CDR2 SYGVKD, per germline. CDR3 length: 12 residues. The CDR3 DNA is TGTGCCATCAGTGAGGATAGCTACGAGCAGTACTTC. This encodes CAISEDSYEQYF.

This chain connects TRBV7-2 to TRBJ2-5; D is undetermined. The CDR3 totals 15 residues. Germline-derived CDR1 and CDR2 are SGHTA and FQGNSA. V was trimmed by 5 bases and J by 5 bases, leaving 18 bases between them. The CDR3 protein is CASSLGERPTETQYF. DNA for the CDR3: TGTGCCAGCAGCCTCGGTGAACGCCCTACGGAGACCCAGTACTTC.

There are a few counts of this clone. The chain uses TRBV11-1 and TRBJ2-1, with D hard to call. Germline values: CDR1 SGHAT, CDR2 FQDESV (reference sequence). The CDR3 has 15 residues. V dropped 0 bases and J dropped 10 bases, with 16 bases sitting between them. The chain's CDR3 is CASSLAVTPRREQFF. The DNA of the CDR3 is TGTGCCAGCAGCTTAGCGGTAACTCCCCGCCGGGAGCAGTTCTTC.

The table lists this clone with a few counts. The rearrangement links TRBV5-6 to TRBJ2-7; 7 bases are shared with TRBD1. The V segment lost 4 bases and the J segment 2 bases; nucleotides outside the gene matches: 6. Germline CDR1 is SGHDT and CDR2 is YYEEEE. The CDR3 is 14 amino acids. The chain's CDR3 is CASSPQGQTYEQYF. As DNA, the CDR3 is TGTGCCAGCAGCCCGCAGGGACAGACCTACGAGCAGTACTTC.

The rearrangement links TRBV19 to TRBJ1-5; D gene uncertain. Trimming cost V 7 bases and J 4 bases, with 17 bases left between them. Germline lookup yields CDR1 LNHDA and CDR2 SQIVND (reference sequence). This CDR3 comprises 15 residues. The CDR3 DNA reads as TGTGCCAGTACCACGGACGGGAGTAGGAATCAGCCCCAGCATTTT. Protein sequence: CASTTDGSRNQPQHF. Using reference TRBV19 and TRBJ1-5 for the parts outside the CDR3, the full variable domain is DGGITQSPKYLFRKEGQNVTLSCEQNLNHDAMYWYRQDPGQGLRLIYYSQIVNDFQKGDIAEGYSVSREKKESFPLTVTSAQKNPTAFYLCASTTDGSRNQPQHFGDGTRLSIL.

The CDR3 DNA reads as TGCGCCAGCAGCCAAGAACTGGGCTATGGCGGGGGGGTCCAGTTCTTC. It translates to CASSQELGYGGGVQFF. V usage is TRBV4-3 and J usage is TRBJ2-1, with TRBD2 matching over 9 bases. Germline assignment: CDR1 LGHNA and CDR2 YSLEER. The length of the CDR3 is 16 residues. J was trimmed by 13 bases and V by 0 bases; bases with no gene match: 13.

This clone was counted between two and nine times. The gene calls are TRBV5-1 and TRBJ2-1, with D tentatively TRBD1 (6 bases). Germline assignment: CDR1 SGHRS and CDR2 YFSETQ. The CDR3 is 17 residues long. V lost 0 bases to trimming and J lost 3 bases, with 16 bases between them. CDR3 region: CASSLEAGATLYNEQFF. The DNA of the CDR3 is TGCGCCAGCAGCTTGGAAGCAGGGGCCACACTCTACAATGAGCAGTTCTTC.

This rearrangement joins TRBV11-2 to TRBJ1-1; D call uncertain. Deletions cut 1 base from V and 0 bases from J, with 6 bases between. The CDR3 is made up of 14 amino acids. Germline CDR1 is SGHAT and CDR2 is FQNNGV. The CDR3 coding sequence is TGTGCCAGCAGCTTAGCGGTCATGAACACTGAAGCTTTCTTT. Translating it yields CASSLAVMNTEAFF. Drawing the rest from reference TRBV11-2 and TRBJ1-1, the complete variable domain is EAGVAQSPRYKIIEKRQSVAFWCNPISGHATLYWYQQILGQGPKLLIQFQNNGVVDDSQLPKDRFSAERLKGVDSTLKIQPAKLEDSAVYLCASSLAVMNTEAFFGQGTRLTVV.

The chain links TRBV2 to TRBJ2-1, with 12 bases identical to TRBD2. Germline loops: CDR1 SNHLY, CDR2 FYNNEI. There are 13 residues in the CDR3. The J segment lost 10 bases and the V segment lost 7 bases, leaving 5 bases of the junction unmatched. The CDR3 nucleotides are TGTGCCAGCACCCTAGCGGGGGGGCGAGAGCAGTTCTTC. Its translation: CASTLAGGREQFF.